The next 23 T cell receptor beta chains were all read from a single sample in a study of T cells after yellow fever vaccination. TCRdb recomputed calls from the 5' RACE reads with MiXCR, one row per CDR3 protein. Here the sample spans 400,000 or so distinct CDR3 sequences, 11% being singletons. Material: PBMCs, obtained on the day of the first yellow fever vaccination. The receptor set was obtained from a man aged 18 to 29 who received the YFV17D yellow fever vaccine.

This clonotype has just a few counts. The rearrangement uses TRBV7-3 and TRBJ2-3, with 9 bases identical to TRBD2. The CDR3 contains 16 residues. Germline V lookup: CDR1 SGHTA, CDR2 FQGTGA. V shed 1 base and J 4 bases; nucleotides not matched to a gene: 6. Here the CDR3 DNA reads TGTGCCAGCAGCTTAAGGGCGGGGGGGCCAGCAGATACGCAGTATTTT. The encoded protein is CASSLRAGGPADTQYF.

Only one count was recorded for this clonotype. This sequence joins TRBV5-1 and TRBJ2-1; 8 bases align to TRBD2. The V and J ends lost 0 bases and 5 bases, in that order; junction bases with no gene match: 7. The CDR3 is 16 amino acids. CDR1 and CDR2 from the germline V gene are SGHRS and YFSETQ. The CDR3 protein is CASSLASGGYNNEQFF. In DNA form, the CDR3 reads TGCGCCAGCAGCTTGGCCAGCGGGGGCTATAACAATGAGCAGTTCTTC.

The J gene is TRBJ1-2, the V gene TRBV9, with 8 bases matching TRBD1. The CDR3 has 14 amino acids. Per germline, CDR1 SGDLS and CDR2 YYNGEE. V shed 0 bases, J shed 8 bases, and the junction held 6 bases outside the gene matches. For the CDR3, the DNA is TGTGCCAGCAGCGTAGCCCAGGGGGCGAAGGGCTACACCTTC. Translated: CASSVAQGAKGYTF.

CDR3 amino acids: CSARDRAGKVEQFF. In DNA, the CDR3 is TGCAGTGCTAGAGATAGGGCAGGGAAGGTGGAGCAGTTCTTC. The chain has TRBV20-1 and TRBJ2-1, with a possible D match to TRBD1 (5 bases). The CDR3 contains 14 residues. V lost 0 bases to trimming and J lost 10 bases, with 16 bases between them. In germline, CDR1 is DFQATT, CDR2 SNEGSKA (reference sequence).

This chain uses TRBV7-2 with TRBJ2-1; TRBD1 matches at 7 bases. CDR1 is SGHTA and CDR2 is FQGNSA in the germline V gene. V lost 2 bases, J lost 5 bases, and 6 bases stayed unmatched. CDR3 length: 15 amino acids. CDR3 DNA sequence: TGTGCCAGCAGCTTACCGACAGGGCAGAACAATGAGCAGTTCTTC. Translating it yields CASSLPTGQNNEQFF.

The chain joins TRBV10-3 to TRBJ2-2; D remains unclear. Germline V gene sequence: CDR1 ENHRY, CDR2 SYGVKD. Trimming stripped 4 bases from V and 3 bases from J, with 9 bases between. The CDR3 is 14 amino acids. The CDR3 region has the DNA TGTGCCATCAGTGCTGGGTCTCACACCGGGGAGCTGTTTTTT. Translation: CAISAGSHTGELFF.

The chain recombines TRBV13 with TRBJ2-3, with D tentatively TRBD1 or TRBD2 (5 bases each). The CDR3 consists of 14 residues. V was clipped by 4 bases and J by 4 bases, with 12 bases between them. Germline V gene sequence: CDR1 PRHDT, CDR2 FYEKMQ (reference sequence). Here the CDR3 DNA reads TGTGCCAGCAGCTCGGGACCTGGCCCAGATACGCAGTATTTT. This sequence encodes CASSSGPGPDTQYF.

This clonotype was seen more than once but under ten times. The chain is built from TRBV7-8 and TRBJ1-4; D gene unclear. The CDR3 consists of 15 residues. The V gene's germline CDR1 is SGHVS and CDR2 FQNEAQ. Trimming took off 0 bases at V and 5 bases at J, with 10 bases between the two ends. This chain's CDR3 is CASSLARWQNEKLFF. CDR3 DNA: TGTGCCAGCAGCTTAGCCCGGTGGCAGAATGAAAAACTGTTTTTT.

This clonotype was found a few times. Mismatch with germline at one junction end may stem from a read error. This chain uses TRBV3-1 with TRBJ2-5; the D gene is possibly TRBD2 (5 bases). CDR3 length: 17 residues. CDR1 is LGHDT, CDR2 YNNKEL, per germline (reference sequence). In DNA, the CDR3 is TGTGCCAGCAGCCAAAGGCCGAACTACGGGATACAAGAGACCAAGTACTTC. It codes for CASSQRPNYGIQETKYF.

The chain links TRBV15 to TRBJ2-7, with 7 positions matching TRBD2. The CDR3 totals 10 residues. Germline V lookup: CDR1 LNHNV, CDR2 YYDKDF (reference sequence). V lost 11 bases to trimming and J lost 7 bases; unmatched junction nucleotides: 5. This CDR3 reads CAPRGGEQYV. The DNA of the CDR3 is TGTGCCCCCCGGGGAGGGGAGCAGTACGTC.

The rearrangement joins TRBV6-2 or TRBV6-3 to TRBJ2-5; D uncertain. The CDR3 is 12 residues long. Germline loops: CDR1 MNHEY, CDR2 SVGEGT. Deletions cut 2 bases from V and 10 bases from J, with 11 bases between. CDR3 sequence (DNA): TGTGCCAGCAGTTACAGTCTTGGCGTCCAGTACTTC. This translates into CASSYSLGVQYF.

This clonotype was counted a few times. The genes are TRBV4-1 and TRBJ2-4; a weak D match, TRBD1 (6 bases). Germline CDR1 MGHRA, CDR2 YSYEKL. The CDR3 spans 14 residues. Deletions cut 3 bases from V and 10 bases from J, with 16 bases between. DNA for the CDR3: TGCGCCAGCAGCCAGACGACCGGGACACATATTCAGTACTTC. It specifies CASSQTTGTHIQYF.

Ten or more counts support this clonotype. The chain has TRBV12-3 or TRBV12-4 and TRBJ2-1, with a possible D match to TRBD1 (7 bases). The CDR3 totals 13 residues. The germline V and J ends were trimmed by 2 bases and 10 bases, with 12 bases remaining between them. The chain's CDR3 is CASSLYRGGEQFF. CDR3 nucleotides: TGTGCCAGCAGTTTATACAGGGGAGGCGAGCAGTTCTTC.

The rearrangement links TRBV19 to TRBJ2-1; D unresolved. There are 14 residues in the CDR3. Germline assignment: CDR1 LNHDA and CDR2 SQIVND (reference sequence). V was pared by 1 base and J by 5 bases, with 9 bases between. The CDR3 reads CASSIVPVNNEQFF. The CDR3 region has the DNA TGTGCCAGTAGTATAGTTCCGGTTAACAATGAGCAGTTCTTC.

A few counts support this clonotype. The chain employs TRBV6-6 and TRBJ2-7; D uncertain. Per germline, CDR1 MNHNY and CDR2 SVGAGI (reference sequence). V lost 6 bases, J lost 7 bases, and 10 bases lay in between. The CDR3 has 11 amino acids. CDR3 nucleotide sequence: TGTGCCAGCAGCATGGTAGGGGAGCAGTACTTC. Its translation: CASSMVGEQYF.

This clonotype has at least ten counts. The germline gene is not matched at one end of the junction; a read error may be the cause. This chain joins TRBV7-2 and TRBJ1-2, with D tentatively TRBD1 (5 bases). CDR3 length: 14 residues. Germline CDR1 and CDR2: SGHTA and FQGNSA. Here the CDR3 reads CASNLSGTNYGYTF. The CDR3 DNA follows: TGTGCCAGCAACTTAAGTGGGACCAACTATGGCTACACCTTC.

This clonotype turned up a few times. V gene TRBV30 combines with J gene TRBJ1-1; D is unclear. The ends were cut back, 4 bases at V and 5 bases at J, with 17 bases in the middle. This CDR3 region has 14 residues. The V gene's germline CDR1 is GTSNPN and CDR2 SVGIG (reference sequence). The CDR3 sequence is CAWTHVPGGTEAFF. The CDR3 DNA follows: TGTGCCTGGACCCACGTCCCAGGCGGGACTGAAGCTTTCTTT.

This clonotype was detected many times. The chain uses TRBV29-1 and TRBJ2-1; D perhaps matches TRBD2 (6 bases). The CDR3 loop spans 14 amino acids. V was cut by 1 base and J by 9 bases, with 16 bases left in between. The germline V gene has CDR1 SQVTM and CDR2 ANQGSEA. CDR3 sequence reads: CSVEVGSRRGEQFF. In DNA, the CDR3 is TGCAGCGTTGAAGTCGGTAGTAGGAGGGGTGAGCAGTTCTTC.

This clonotype showed up just a few times. The chain combines TRBV12-3 or TRBV12-4 with TRBJ2-5, with D tentatively TRBD1 or TRBD2 (5 bases each). V gave up 7 bases and J gave up 7 bases, with 16 bases separating them. The CDR3 loop spans 13 amino acids. CDR3 coding DNA: TGTGCCAGCACCCCCTGGGACGCGGGGACCCAGTACTTC. Translated: CASTPWDAGTQYF.

This clonotype is a singleton in its sample. The CDR3 region is CASRGRDEKLFF. CDR3 bases: TGTGCCAGCCGAGGGAGGGATGAAAAACTGTTTTTT. The rearrangement joins TRBV6-5 to TRBJ1-4; D remains unclear. Trimming pared 8 bases from V and 6 bases from J, leaving 10 bases between. The CDR3 has 12 residues. Germline CDR1 MNHEY, CDR2 SVGAGI.

This clonotype was counted a few times. The chain couples TRBV20-1 to TRBJ1-5; TRBD1 matches 10 bases. The ends lost 5 bases at V and 2 bases at J; junction bases unmatched: 15. Germline lookup yields CDR1 DFQATT and CDR2 SNEGSKA (reference sequence). The CDR3 covers 18 residues. In nucleotides, the CDR3 is TGCAGTGCTCCTGTGGGACAGGGGATAATAGGCGGCAATCAGCCCCAGCATTTT. Its protein product is CSAPVGQGIIGGNQPQHF.

This clonotype was picked up a small number of times. This rearrangement joins TRBV12-3 or TRBV12-4 to TRBJ2-1; TRBD1 matches 8 bases. Trimming took 6 bases from V and 2 from J; bases not matched to a gene: 6. CDR3 length equals 15 residues. CDR3 loop: CASSQTGGPYNEQFF. The CDR3 DNA reads TGTGCCAGCAGCCAAACAGGGGGACCCTACAATGAGCAGTTCTTC.

The chain is built from TRBV3-1 and TRBJ1-6, with unresolved D. The germline V and J ends were trimmed by 1 base and 9 bases, with 13 bases remaining between them. This CDR3 has 15 amino acids. CDR1 is LGHDT, CDR2 YNNKEL, per germline (reference sequence). The CDR3 sequence is CASSQARQPVSPLHF. The CDR3 region has the DNA TGTGCCAGCAGCCAAGCCCGGCAGCCCGTTTCACCCCTCCACTTT.